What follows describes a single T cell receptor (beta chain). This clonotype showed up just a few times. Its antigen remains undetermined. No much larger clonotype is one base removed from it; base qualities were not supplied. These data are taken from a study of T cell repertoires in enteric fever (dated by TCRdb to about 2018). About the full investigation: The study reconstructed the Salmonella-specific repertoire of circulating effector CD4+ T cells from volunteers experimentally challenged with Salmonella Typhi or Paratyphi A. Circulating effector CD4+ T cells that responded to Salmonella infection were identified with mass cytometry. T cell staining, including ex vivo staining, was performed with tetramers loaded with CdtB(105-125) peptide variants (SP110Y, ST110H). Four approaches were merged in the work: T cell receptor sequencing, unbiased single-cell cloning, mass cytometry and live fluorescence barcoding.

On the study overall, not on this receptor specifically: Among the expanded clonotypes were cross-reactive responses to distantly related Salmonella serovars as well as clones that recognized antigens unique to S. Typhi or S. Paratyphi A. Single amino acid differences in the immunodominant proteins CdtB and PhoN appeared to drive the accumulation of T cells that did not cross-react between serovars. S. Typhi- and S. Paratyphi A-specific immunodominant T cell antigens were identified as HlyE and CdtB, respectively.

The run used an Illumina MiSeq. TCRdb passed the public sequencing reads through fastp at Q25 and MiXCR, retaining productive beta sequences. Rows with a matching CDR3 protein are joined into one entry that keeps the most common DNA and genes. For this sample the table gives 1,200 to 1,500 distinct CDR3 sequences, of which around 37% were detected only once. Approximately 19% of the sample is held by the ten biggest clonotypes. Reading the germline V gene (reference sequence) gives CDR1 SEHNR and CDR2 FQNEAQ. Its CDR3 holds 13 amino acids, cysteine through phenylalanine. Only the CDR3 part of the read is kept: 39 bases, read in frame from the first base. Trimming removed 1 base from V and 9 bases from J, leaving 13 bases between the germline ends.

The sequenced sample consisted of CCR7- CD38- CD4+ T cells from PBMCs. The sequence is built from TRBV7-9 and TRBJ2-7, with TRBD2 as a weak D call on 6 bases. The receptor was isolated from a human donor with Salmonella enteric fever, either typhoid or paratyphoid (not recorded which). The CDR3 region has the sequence CASSLGASDTQYF. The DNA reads TGTGCCAGCAGCTTAGGGGCTAGCGACACGCAGTACTTC.